The clone carrying this T cell receptor beta chain was picked up many times. This sample was included in a study of neurological immune-mediated disorders. The CDR3 runs to 16 residues. J was trimmed by 4 bases and V by 3 bases; bases with no gene match: 11. Germline loops: CDR1 SGHTA, CDR2 FQGNSA. Time point denoted: longitudinal time-point 2. From the 5' RACE reads, TCRdb called clonotypes with MiXCR, one entry per CDR3 protein. This sample yields 65,000 to 95,000 distinct CDR3 sequences, of which 5.8% are seen a single time; approximately 8% belongs to the top ten. The sequence was collected from a woman aged 60-75 years with multiple sclerosis. The sequenced sample was PBMCs. V usage is TRBV7-2 and J usage is TRBJ1-2; 7 nucleotides match TRBD1. CDR3 in DNA: TGTGCCAGCAGCTTGGACCATGTACAGGGGACCTATGGCTACACCTTC. It encodes CASSLDHVQGTYGYTF.